One T cell receptor beta chain is described in this entry. CDR1 SGHVS and CDR2 FNYEAQ come from the germline V gene. The CDR3 length is 14 residues. Between the trimmed V and J ends, which lost 5 bases and 4 bases, there was a span of 9 bases. Generated by immunoSEQ multiplex PCR, the TCRdb table keeps only in-frame clones and is missing some. The sample consists of 96,000 or so clones, over 85% of them appearing once. These data are taken from a study of blood T cell repertoires in COVID-19. This clonotype originated in a human donor with COVID-19, enrolled during active disease. The donor label of this sample is uncertain. The sequenced sample consisted of peripheral blood. The chain combines TRBV7-6 with TRBJ1-6; possible D gene TRBD1, 5 bases. CDR3 DNA sequence: TGTGCCAGCAGCATGACAGTGTATAATTCACCCCTCCACTTT. Protein: CASSMTVYNSPLHF.